This T cell receptor beta chain derives from a study of T cell responses to AZD1222 COVID-19 vaccine. Findings and limits, study-wide: Receipt of two AZD1222 doses was followed by a rise in Spike-specific TCR breadth and depth. Dominant at 160-218 and 743-854, vaccine-associated CD4 TCRs also spanned spike.

In regard to this clone: The antigen is unknown.

V lost 2 bases and J 4 bases, leaving 11 bases between the germline ends. Per the germline V gene, CDR1 is MNHNS and CDR2 is SASEGT. This CDR3 has 15 residues. Libraries were prepared by immunoSEQ multiplex PCR; TCRdb keeps only in-frame clonotypes and omits some of them. The sample lists about 140,000 clones, more than 90% occurring once. The sequences come from peripheral blood, collected on day 0 of AZD1222 vaccination. The receptor's source is an adult in good health. The rearrangement uses TRBV6-1 and TRBJ1-4; D possibly corresponds to TRBD1 (6 bases). The CDR3 loop reads CASSELTGRNEKLFF. The CDR3 nucleotides read TGTGCCAGCAGTGAATTAACAGGGCGTAATGAAAAACTGTTTTTT.